What follows are 27 T cell receptor beta chains derived from one specimen sequenced in a study of Ad26.COV2.S vaccination and SARS-CoV-2 variants. The treatment was: roughly 19 received Ad26.COV2.S at low or high dose, single or two shots; roughly five received placebo; per-sample allocation not given. It was on day 63 after the first vaccine or placebo injection that samples were taken. Here immunoSEQ multiplex PCR was the method, and the copy in TCRdb shows in-frame clones only, minus some. The table has under 550,000 clones, 80% to 95% seen once. Source: peripheral blood, taken in a trial of Ad26.COV2.S vaccine versus placebo. These TCRs come from a person aged 18 to 59 who received the Ad26.COV2.S COVID-19 vaccine or a placebo.

This clone was picked up a small number of times. The chain joins TRBV6-2 or TRBV6-3 to TRBJ1-1; D unclear. CDR1 and CDR2 (germline): MNHEY, SVGEGT. CDR3 length equals 13 residues. V was pared by 1 base and J by 1 base, with 4 bases between. CDR3 in amino acids: CASSYFGNTEAFF. DNA for the CDR3: TGTGCCAGCAGTTACTTCGGGAACACTGAAGCTTTCTTT.

The chain employs TRBV30 and TRBJ2-7; D is possibly TRBD2 (6 bases). CDR1 is GTSNPN, CDR2 SVGIG, per germline (reference sequence). V shed 5 bases and J shed 2 bases, with 16 bases lying between them. This CDR3 has 14 residues. CDR3 DNA sequence: TGTGCCTGGGGCCCTCGGACTACCCCCTACGAGCAGTACTTC. As protein: CAWGPRTTPYEQYF.

For the CDR3, the DNA is TGCAGCGCACGGACTGATAGCTCCTACGAGCAGTACTTC. Amino acids: CSARTDSSYEQYF. J is TRBJ2-7 and V is TRBV29-1; perhaps TRBD2 as D (5 bases). From germline, CDR1 is SQVTM and CDR2 ANQGSEA. The CDR3 sequence is 13 residues long. The V end lost 7 bases, the J end lost 0 bases, and 13 bases lay between the germline ends.

This chain connects TRBV6-6 to TRBJ1-1, with D unclear. Germline V gene sequence: CDR1 MNHNY, CDR2 SVGAGI (reference sequence). The length of the CDR3 is 10 residues. The V end was cut by 2 bases, the J end by 8 bases, with 3 bases between. The CDR3 sequence: CASSYGEAFF. The CDR3 coding sequence is TGTGCCAGCAGTTACGGCGAAGCTTTCTTT.

The rearrangement joins TRBV5-1 to TRBJ2-1; D may be TRBD1 (6 bases). CDR1 SGHRS and CDR2 YFSETQ come from the germline V gene. This CDR3 is 12 amino acids long. The V end lost 3 bases, the J end lost 8 bases, and 9 bases lay between the germline ends. In nucleotides, the CDR3 is TGCGCCAGCAGCTCACAGGGATATGAGCAGTTCTTC. It codes for CASSSQGYEQFF.

V gene TRBV4-2 combines with J gene TRBJ2-3; a weak D match, TRBD1 (7 bases). The CDR3 runs 17 residues. CDR1 is LGHNA and CDR2 is YNFKEQ in the germline V gene. With 1 base removed from V and 3 bases from J, the gap between germline ends came to 17 bases. This chain's CDR3 is CASSQVSPAGGTDTQYF. In DNA, the CDR3 is TGTGCCAGCAGCCAAGTATCCCCGGCAGGGGGGACAGATACGCAGTATTTT.

A few counts support this clone. V gene TRBV11-2 combines with J gene TRBJ2-7; no clear D. Per the germline V gene, CDR1 is SGHAT and CDR2 is FQNNGV. V shed 0 bases and J shed 12 bases, with 12 bases lying between them. The length of the CDR3 is 12 residues. Here the CDR3 reads CASSLDGSLPYF. The CDR3 region has the DNA TGTGCCAGCAGCTTAGATGGCTCCCTCCCGTACTTC.

The chain combines TRBV5-5 with TRBJ2-1; 8 bases fit TRBD2. Germline lookup yields CDR1 SGHKS and CDR2 YYEKEE (reference sequence). CDR3 length: 15 amino acids. After removal of 4 bases from V and 8 bases from J, the junction contained 11 bases not matched to a gene. The CDR3: CASSTGTSLQDEQFF. The CDR3, as DNA: TGTGCCAGCAGCACCGGGACTAGTCTACAAGATGAGCAGTTCTTC. Combining the CDR3 with reference TRBV5-5 and TRBJ2-1 gives the whole variable domain DAGVTQSPTHLIKTRGQQVTLRCSPISGHKSVSWYQQVLGQGPQFIFQYYEKEERGRGNFPDRFSARQFPNYSSELNVNALLLGDSALYLCASSTGTSLQDEQFFGPGTRLTVL.

This chain uses TRBV7-2 with TRBJ1-2; perhaps TRBD1 as D (5 bases). Germline CDR1 reads SGHTA; CDR2 reads FQGNSA. The CDR3 has 14 amino acids. V was shortened by 1 base and J by 0 bases, with 6 bases between the two germline ends. The CDR3 nucleotides read TGTGCCAGCAGCTTAGGGACATCTAACTATGGCTACACCTTC. It codes for CASSLGTSNYGYTF. Variable domain in full (rest from reference TRBV7-2 and TRBJ1-2): GAGVSQSPSNKVTEKGKDVELRCDPISGHTALYWYRQSLGQGLEFLIYFQGNSAPDKSGLPSDRFSAERTGGSVSTLTIQRTQQEDSAVYLCASSLGTSNYGYTFGSGTRLTVV.

The genes are TRBV7-2 and TRBJ2-1, with D perhaps being TRBD1 or TRBD2 (5 bases each). From germline, CDR1 is SGHTA and CDR2 FQGNSA. The CDR3 is made up of 15 amino acids. V shed 4 bases and J shed 6 bases, with 16 bases lying between them. CDR3 protein: CASSSSGRLPNEQFF. The CDR3 coding sequence is TGTGCCAGCAGCTCCTCGGGACGCCTCCCCAATGAGCAGTTCTTC.

The rearrangement uses TRBV29-1 and TRBJ2-1; TRBD2 agrees at 8 bases. V dropped 4 bases and J dropped 5; count of bases not matched to a gene: 10. CDR1 SQVTM and CDR2 ANQGSEA come from the germline V gene. This CDR3 contains 15 residues. The CDR3 protein is CSVGPQRGIDNEQFF. CDR3 DNA: TGCAGCGTTGGCCCCCAGCGGGGGATCGACAATGAGCAGTTCTTC.

This chain connects TRBV25-1 to TRBJ1-2; 8 bases align to TRBD1. V trimming: 5 bases; J trimming: 4 bases; junction bases outside the gene matches: 9. CDR1 is MGHDK, CDR2 SYGVNS, per germline. The CDR3 contains 15 residues. CDR3 residues: CASSRTGNNLYGYTF. The CDR3 DNA reads as TGTGCCAGCAGTCGGACAGGGAATAATCTCTATGGCTACACCTTC.

The chain joins TRBV6-2 or TRBV6-3 to TRBJ2-7; 7 bases are shared with TRBD2. Germline V gene data show CDR1 as MNHEY and CDR2 as SVGEGT. The CDR3 is 14 amino acids. With 5 bases clipped from V and 3 bases from J, the junction kept 7 bases outside the gene matches. CDR3: CASSGLGFDYEQYF. The CDR3 coding sequence is TGTGCCAGCAGTGGACTAGGGTTTGACTACGAGCAGTACTTC.

The chain combines TRBV5-4 with TRBJ2-3; 7 bases map to TRBD1. Germline V gene sequence: CDR1 SGHNT, CDR2 YYREEE (reference sequence). The CDR3 is made up of 16 amino acids. The V and J ends lost 0 bases and 2 bases, in that order; junction bases with no gene match: 6. The CDR3 nucleotides are TGTGCCAGCAGCTTGGGGCTCAGGGGGAACACAGATACGCAGTATTTT. This sequence encodes CASSLGLRGNTDTQYF.

The J gene is TRBJ2-3, the V gene TRBV27; D remains unclear. CDR1 MNHEY and CDR2 SMNVEV come from the germline V gene (reference sequence). The germline V and J ends were trimmed by 5 bases and 2 bases, with 14 bases remaining between them. The CDR3 totals 15 residues. The CDR3 here is CASSPAGRLTDTQYF. CDR3 bases: TGTGCCAGCAGTCCGGCAGGTCGCCTCACAGATACGCAGTATTTT.

This chain connects TRBV5-1 to TRBJ2-1, with a possible D match to TRBD1 (5 bases). Trimming left V 0 bases short and J 7 bases short, with 11 bases between. Germline CDR1 reads SGHRS; CDR2 reads YFSETQ. The CDR3 has 14 amino acids. The CDR3 coding sequence is TGCGCCAGCAGCTTGGGACAGTCCGGGAATGAGCAGTTCTTC. This translates into CASSLGQSGNEQFF.

The V and J genes are TRBV11-2 and TRBJ2-7; TRBD2 agrees at 7 bases. Germline-derived CDR1 and CDR2 are SGHAT and FQNNGV. This CDR3 region has 15 residues. Trimming removed 1 base from V and 4 bases from J; junction bases left unmatched: 7. CDR3 sequence reads: CASSLGLLAAYEQYF. The CDR3 nucleotides read TGTGCCAGCAGCTTAGGTTTGCTAGCGGCTTACGAGCAGTACTTC.

Note on this clone: Other nucleotide sequences from this sample produce the same CDR3. The chain combines TRBV18 with TRBJ2-7; 7 bases map to TRBD1. The CDR3 is 14 amino acids. Trimming at V came to 2 bases and at J to 2 bases, leaving 3 bases not matched to a gene. CDR1 KGHSH and CDR2 LQKENI come from the germline V gene. The CDR3: CASSPRQGTYEQYF. The CDR3 bases are TGTGCCAGCTCACCAAGACAGGGTACCTACGAGCAGTACTTC.

The V and J genes are TRBV19 and TRBJ1-5; 7 bases are shared with TRBD1. Trimming removed 5 bases from V and 0 bases from J; junction bases left unmatched: 4. This CDR3 region has 15 residues. Germline loops: CDR1 LNHDA, CDR2 SQIVND (reference sequence). The CDR3 coding sequence is TGTGCCAGTAGTTGGGGGACAGCTAGCAATCAGCCCCAGCATTTT. Translation: CASSWGTASNQPQHF.

The chain carries TRBV7-2 and TRBJ1-5; D is undetermined. The germline CDR1 and CDR2 sequences are SGHTA and FQGNSA. Trimming cost V 1 base and J 7 bases, with 8 bases left between them. This CDR3 is built from 13 residues. Here the CDR3 DNA reads TGTGCCAGCAGCTTAGTCTTGGGCCAGCCCCAGCATTTT. It yields the protein CASSLVLGQPQHF.

This chain links TRBV7-9 with TRBJ2-3; D not certain. V was pared by 3 bases and J by 5 bases, with 6 bases between. CDR1 is SEHNR, CDR2 FQNEAQ, per germline (reference sequence). This CDR3 region has 12 residues. CDR3 residues: CASSFGGDTQYF. CDR3 DNA: TGTGCCAGCAGCTTTGGCGGAGATACGCAGTATTTT.

The V gene is TRBV30, the J gene TRBJ1-2, with D unresolved. Germline V gives CDR1 GTSNPN, CDR2 SVGIG (reference sequence). The CDR3 is 11 residues long. Between the trimmed V and J ends, which lost 4 bases and 8 bases, there was a span of 11 bases. CDR3 sequence (DNA): TGTGCCTGGAACCAATTGAGAGGCTACACCTTC. Translated, it gives CAWNQLRGYTF.

The count of this clone is one. This chain links TRBV7-9 with TRBJ2-5; 9 bases align to TRBD2. CDR1 is SEHNR, CDR2 FQNEAQ, per germline (reference sequence). The CDR3 runs to 15 residues. With V trimmed by 3 bases and J by 1 base, 3 bases remained unmatched. The CDR3 loop reads CASSLGTSSQETQYF. CDR3 bases: TGTGCCAGCAGCTTGGGGACTAGCAGCCAAGAGACCCAGTACTTC.

The count of this clone is one. This rearrangement joins TRBV11-2 to TRBJ2-2, with D perhaps matching TRBD2 (5 bases). The CDR3 contains 15 residues. The germline gives CDR1 SGHAT, CDR2 FQNNGV. Trimming took off 3 bases at V and 6 bases at J, with 14 bases between the two ends. In nucleotides, the CDR3 is TGTGCCAGCAGCTTTACTAGGACTTTCTCCGGGGAGCTGTTTTTT. Its protein product is CASSFTRTFSGELFF.

The rearrangement joins TRBV29-1 to TRBJ1-4, with TRBD1 matching 9 bases. Germline-derived CDR1 and CDR2 are SQVTM and ANQGSEA. The V gene end was trimmed by 3 bases and the J gene end by 8 bases; junction bases not matched to a gene: 10. This CDR3 is built from 15 residues. CDR3 sequence: CSVDVGQGRGEKLFF. Written as DNA, the CDR3 is TGCAGCGTTGACGTCGGACAGGGGAGAGGAGAAAAACTGTTTTTT.

The chain joins TRBV2 to TRBJ2-1, with D tentatively TRBD2 (6 bases). The V gene lost 7 bases and the J gene lost 7 bases, with 14 bases spanning the gap. In germline, CDR1 is SNHLY, CDR2 FYNNEI. The CDR3 spans 13 residues. CDR3 residues: CASIPIGGNEQFF. The CDR3 nucleotides read TGTGCCAGCATTCCGATCGGGGGAAATGAGCAGTTCTTC.

This clone has just one count. This rearrangement joins TRBV7-2 to TRBJ2-7; maybe TRBD1 (6 bases). Trimming shortened V by 3 bases and J by 3 bases, and 15 bases separated the two germline ends. This CDR3 is built from 15 residues. Germline CDR1 is SGHTA and CDR2 is FQGNSA. For the CDR3, the DNA is TGTGCCAGCAGCTTCGAACAGGGTCCCGGCTACGAGCAGTACTTC. The encoded protein is CASSFEQGPGYEQYF.